One sample yielded the 18 T cell receptor beta chains listed below, sequenced in a study of T cells after yellow fever vaccination. TCRdb re-analysed the 5' RACE reads in MiXCR, keeping a single row per CDR3 protein. The repertoire holds a few hundred thousand distinct CDR3 sequences, with roughly 13% as singletons. The starting material was CD4+ T cells sorted from PBMCs, obtained 45 days after the yellow fever booster vaccination. All receptors come from a man aged 25 to 40 who received the YFV17D yellow fever vaccine.

J is TRBJ2-5 and V is TRBV6-2 or TRBV6-3, with D unclear. There are 10 residues in the CDR3. Germline values: CDR1 MNHEY, CDR2 SVGEGT. Trimming shortened V by 6 bases and J by 7 bases, and 6 bases separated the two germline ends. CDR3 region: CASRSGTQYF. The CDR3 nucleotides are TGTGCCAGCAGAAGTGGGACCCAGTACTTC.

This rearrangement joins TRBV12-3 or TRBV12-4 to TRBJ2-5, with 10 bases fitting TRBD2. The CDR3 covers 15 residues. V lost 6 bases, J lost 1 base, and 5 bases stayed unmatched. The CDR3, as DNA: TGTGCCAGCAGACGGACTAGCGGATTCCAAGAGACCCAGTACTTC. Residues: CASRRTSGFQETQYF.

A word on this clonotype: At one of its ends the junction is not consistent with the germline gene, which may arise from a read error. The chain employs TRBV7-7 and TRBJ2-5; 7 bases map to TRBD2. Germline V gene data show CDR1 as SSHAT and CDR2 as FNYEAQ (reference sequence). The CDR3 contains 15 residues. The CDR3, as DNA: TGTGCTAGCAGCTTGGCGGGAGCACACGAAGAGACCCAGTACTTC. Protein: CASSLAGAHEETQYF.

For this clonotype: The germline gene is not matched at one end of the junction; a read error may be the cause. The rearrangement joins TRBV11-1 to TRBJ2-2; TRBD2 matches at 14 bases. The length of the CDR3 is 21 residues. Germline V gene lookup returns CDR1 SGHAT and CDR2 FQDESV (reference sequence). This CDR3 reads CASSSTGRGTSGRSNTGELFF. The CDR3 bases are TGTGCCAGCAGCTCGACAGGGAGGGGGACTAGCGGGAGATCGAATACCGGGGAGCTGTTTTTT.

The chain has TRBV5-1 and TRBJ1-1; D call uncertain. The CDR3 is 14 amino acids. Germline CDR1 reads SGHRS; CDR2 reads YFSETQ. Trimming pared 4 bases from V and 4 bases from J, leaving 14 bases between. In DNA, the CDR3 is TGCGCCAGCAGCCCCGGTCCAGAAGGCACTGAAGCTTTCTTT. Its translation: CASSPGPEGTEAFF.

This clonotype was observed at least ten times. The gene calls are TRBV10-3 and TRBJ2-4, with D perhaps being TRBD1 or TRBD2 (5 bases each). Germline assignment: CDR1 ENHRY and CDR2 SYGVKD. This CDR3 has 14 residues. The V gene lost 5 bases and the J gene lost 4 bases, with 12 bases spanning the gap. The chain's CDR3 is CAISSGTEKNIQYF. In DNA, the CDR3 is TGTGCCATCAGTTCCGGGACGGAAAAAAACATTCAGTACTTC.

This clonotype was seen only a few times. The chain employs TRBV7-2 and TRBJ1-6; the D gene is possibly TRBD1 (6 bases). CDR1 SGHTA and CDR2 FQGNSA come from the germline V gene. The CDR3 is 17 amino acids. V lost 1 base, J lost 2 bases, and 12 bases lay in between. CDR3 region: CASSLVFGGTYNSPLHF. The CDR3 DNA is TGTGCCAGCAGCTTAGTTTTCGGGGGCACCTATAATTCACCCCTCCACTTT.

The chain is built from TRBV3-1 and TRBJ2-3; D not certain. Germline CDR1 LGHDT, CDR2 YNNKEL (reference sequence). V lost 3 bases to trimming and J lost 6 bases, with 7 bases between them. The CDR3 length is 12 residues. The CDR3 DNA reads TGTGCCAGCAGCCAGATACAGGATACGCAGTATTTT. This sequence encodes CASSQIQDTQYF.

J is TRBJ1-1 and V is TRBV29-1; D unclear. The CDR3 covers 14 residues. The V gene's germline CDR1 is SQVTM and CDR2 ANQGSEA. V lost 5 bases to trimming and J lost 3 bases, with 16 bases between them. Here the CDR3 reads CSVHSPFRDTEAFF. CDR3 nucleotides: TGCAGCGTTCATTCTCCTTTTCGAGACACTGAAGCTTTCTTT.

The chain employs TRBV7-6 and TRBJ2-3; D remains unclear. Germline V gene sequence: CDR1 SGHVS, CDR2 FNYEAQ. The CDR3 has 12 residues. V lost 5 bases and J 12 bases, leaving 15 bases between the germline ends. CDR3 nucleotide sequence: TGTGCCAGCAGCGCCTCGGAAGCGTCCCAGTATTTT. This translates into CASSASEASQYF.

This clonotype was detected only a few times. This CDR3 reads CASTSQAGTDREQFF. The DNA of the CDR3 is TGCGCCAGCACTTCGCAGGCAGGGACGGATAGGGAGCAGTTCTTC. The chain combines TRBV5-1 with TRBJ2-1; D could derive from TRBD1 or TRBD2 (5 bases each). Germline V lookup: CDR1 SGHRS, CDR2 YFSETQ. The CDR3 runs to 15 residues. V was clipped by 6 bases and J by 10 bases, with 23 bases between them.

This clonotype appeared a few times. The chain recombines TRBV20-1 with TRBJ2-1, with 8 bases lining up with TRBD2. CDR3 size: 13 residues. After removal of 5 bases from V and 8 bases from J, the junction contained 8 bases not matched to a gene. CDR1 and CDR2 from the germline V gene are DFQATT and SNEGSKA (reference sequence). For the CDR3, the DNA is TGCAGTGCTGTCGGGAGGGCTCGGGATGAGCAGTTCTTC. It translates to CSAVGRARDEQFF.

There are a few counts of this clonotype. The chain uses TRBV5-6 and TRBJ1-2; D remains unclear. Germline values: CDR1 SGHDT, CDR2 YYEEEE. CDR3 length: 14 amino acids. V was shortened by 4 bases and J by 4 bases, with 14 bases between the two germline ends. CDR3 DNA sequence: TGTGCCAGCAGCCCCCGGGAGGCGGGCTATGGCTACACCTTC. Its protein is CASSPREAGYGYTF.

J is TRBJ2-2 and V is TRBV25-1, with TRBD2 as a possible D gene (5 bases). V was pared by 6 bases and J by 11 bases, with 13 bases between. Germline V gives CDR1 MGHDK, CDR2 SYGVNS. This CDR3 is 12 amino acids long. The CDR3 DNA reads TGTGCCAGCAGCCCCCTCGGGGAAGAGCTGTTTTTT. It yields the protein CASSPLGEELFF.

This CDR3 reads CSVLKTGVVQDTQYF. CDR3 sequence (DNA): TGCAGCGTTTTAAAAACGGGAGTCGTTCAAGATACGCAGTATTTT. The rearrangement links TRBV29-1 to TRBJ2-3; TRBD2 is a possible D gene (6 bases). CDR1 is SQVTM, CDR2 ANQGSEA, per germline. Between the trimmed V and J ends, which lost 5 bases and 5 bases, there was a span of 20 bases. The CDR3 is 15 residues long.

V usage is TRBV20-1 and J usage is TRBJ2-3, with 9 bases fitting TRBD2. Germline V lookup: CDR1 DFQATT, CDR2 SNEGSKA (reference sequence). The ends lost 5 bases at V and 0 bases at J; junction bases unmatched: 6. This CDR3 is built from 15 residues. CDR3 sequence (DNA): TGCAGTGCTTCTAGCGGGGCAAGAAGCACAGATACGCAGTATTTT. Amino acids: CSASSGARSTDTQYF.

The chain links TRBV7-8 to TRBJ1-3, with TRBD1 identical over 8 bases. CDR1 and CDR2 from the germline V gene are SGHVS and FQNEAQ. The CDR3 spans 14 residues. J was trimmed by 5 bases and V by 3 bases; bases with no gene match: 3. The CDR3 reads CASSFGQGRNTIYF. CDR3 nucleotide sequence: TGTGCCAGCAGCTTCGGACAGGGCCGAAACACCATATATTTT.

V and J are TRBV5-4 and TRBJ2-3, with 9 bases aligning to TRBD2. The germline gives CDR1 SGHNT, CDR2 YYREEE (reference sequence). Germline trimming cut 4 bases from V and 3 bases from J; bases unmatched to any gene: 9. The CDR3 contains 16 residues. The CDR3 DNA reads as TGTGCCAGCAGCCCCGGGACTAGCCGCGTTACAGATACGCAGTATTTT. Protein: CASSPGTSRVTDTQYF. Full variable domain (outside the CDR3, taken from reference TRBV5-4 and TRBJ2-3): ETGVTQSPTHLIKTRGQQVTLRCSSQSGHNTVSWYQQALGQGPQFIFQYYREEENGRGNFPPRFSGLQFPNYSSELNVNALELDDSALYLCASSPGTSRVTDTQYFGPGTRLTVL.